This TCR beta chain was sequenced in a study of glioma-infiltrating T cells after dendritic cell vaccination. Turning to the study itself: Patients received three intradermal dendritic cell vaccine injections at biweekly intervals.

With V trimmed by 7 bases and J by 4 bases, 8 bases remained unmatched. This CDR3 is 15 amino acids long. The germline V gene has CDR1 SGHNT and CDR2 YYREEE (reference sequence). Concerning this clone: What it binds is not known.

Overall study results and limits: Longer survival after dendritic cell vaccination followed higher pretreatment TIL content.

Using immunoSEQ multiplex PCR, the repertoire was profiled, and TCRdb retains in-frame clones only, with some absent. The sample contains about 92,000 clones, around 86% of which appear only once. Blood PBMC samples: pre-vaccination, two weeks post third vaccination, and at tumor progression. The sequence came from a human donor with glioblastoma. J is TRBJ1-4 and V is TRBV5-4; 9 nucleotides align to TRBD1. The starting material was blood, obtained before dendritic cell vaccination. Written as DNA, the CDR3 is TGTGCCAGCCATAAACAGGGGGCAATTAATGAAAAACTGTTTTTT. Amino acids: CASHKQGAINEKLFF.